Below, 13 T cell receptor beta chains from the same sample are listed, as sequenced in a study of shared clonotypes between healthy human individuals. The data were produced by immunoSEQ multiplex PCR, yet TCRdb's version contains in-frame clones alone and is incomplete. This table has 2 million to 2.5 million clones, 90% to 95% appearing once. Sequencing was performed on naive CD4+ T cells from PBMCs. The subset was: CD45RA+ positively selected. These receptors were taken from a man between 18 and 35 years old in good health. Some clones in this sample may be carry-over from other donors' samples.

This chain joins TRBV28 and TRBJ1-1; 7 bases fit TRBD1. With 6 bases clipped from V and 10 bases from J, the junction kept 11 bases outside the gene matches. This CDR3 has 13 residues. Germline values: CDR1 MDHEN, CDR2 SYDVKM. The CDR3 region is CASSWGGGFGAFF. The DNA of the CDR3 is TGTGCCAGCAGCTGGGGAGGGGGCTTTGGAGCTTTCTTT.

The CDR3 DNA reads as TGCGCCAGCAGCCATCAGGGACAGAAGAACACTGAAGCTTTCTTT. Its translation: CASSHQGQKNTEAFF. The chain recombines TRBV4-1 with TRBJ1-1, with TRBD1 matching over 7 bases. CDR3 size: 15 residues. Germline values: CDR1 MGHRA, CDR2 YSYEKL. Germline trimming cut 3 bases from V and 1 base from J; bases unmatched to any gene: 5.

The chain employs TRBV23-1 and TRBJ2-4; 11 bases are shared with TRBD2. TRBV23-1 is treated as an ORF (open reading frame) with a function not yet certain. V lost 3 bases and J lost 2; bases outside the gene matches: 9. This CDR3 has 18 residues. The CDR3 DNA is TGCGCCAGCAGTCAGAGAGCCCCGACTAGCGGGACCAAAAACATTCAGTACTTC. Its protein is CASSQRAPTSGTKNIQYF.

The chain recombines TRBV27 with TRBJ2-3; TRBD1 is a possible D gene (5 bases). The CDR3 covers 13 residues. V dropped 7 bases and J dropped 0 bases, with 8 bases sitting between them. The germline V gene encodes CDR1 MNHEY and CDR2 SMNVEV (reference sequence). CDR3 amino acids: CASNQGSTDTQYF. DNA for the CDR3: TGTGCCAGCAATCAGGGAAGCACAGATACGCAGTATTTT.

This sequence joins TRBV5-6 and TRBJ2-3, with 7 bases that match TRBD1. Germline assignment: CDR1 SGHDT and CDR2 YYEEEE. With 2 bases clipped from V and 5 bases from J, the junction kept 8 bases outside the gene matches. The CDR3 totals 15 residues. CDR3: CASSFIQTGKDTQYF. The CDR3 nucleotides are TGTGCCAGCAGCTTTATTCAGACAGGGAAAGATACGCAGTATTTT.

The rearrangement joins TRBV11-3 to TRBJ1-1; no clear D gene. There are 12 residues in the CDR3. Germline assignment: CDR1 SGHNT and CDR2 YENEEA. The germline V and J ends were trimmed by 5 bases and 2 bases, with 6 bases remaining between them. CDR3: CASSHQNTEAFF. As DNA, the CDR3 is TGTGCCAGCAGCCACCAAAACACTGAAGCTTTCTTT.

The CDR3 DNA sequence: TGCGCCAGCAGCTTGGGTTCCTTACAGACCTGGGAAAAACTGTTTTTT. The encoded protein is CASSLGSLQTWEKLFF. The gene calls are TRBV5-1 and TRBJ1-4; no clear D gene. CDR1 is SGHRS and CDR2 is YFSETQ in the germline V gene. Trimming removed 0 bases at V and 8 bases at J, with 17 bases between. The CDR3 is 16 residues long.

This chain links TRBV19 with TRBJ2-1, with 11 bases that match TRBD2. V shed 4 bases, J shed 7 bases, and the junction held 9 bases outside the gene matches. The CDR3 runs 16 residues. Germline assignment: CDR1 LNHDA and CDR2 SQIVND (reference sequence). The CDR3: CASSRASGRLSNEQFF. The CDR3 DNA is TGTGCCAGTAGTAGGGCTAGCGGGAGGTTAAGTAATGAGCAGTTCTTC.

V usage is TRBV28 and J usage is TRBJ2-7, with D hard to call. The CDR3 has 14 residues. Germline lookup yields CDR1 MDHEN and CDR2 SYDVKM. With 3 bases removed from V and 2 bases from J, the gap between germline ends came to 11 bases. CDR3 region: CASSFGGLTYEQYF. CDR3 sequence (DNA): TGTGCCAGCAGTTTTGGTGGCTTAACCTACGAGCAGTACTTC.

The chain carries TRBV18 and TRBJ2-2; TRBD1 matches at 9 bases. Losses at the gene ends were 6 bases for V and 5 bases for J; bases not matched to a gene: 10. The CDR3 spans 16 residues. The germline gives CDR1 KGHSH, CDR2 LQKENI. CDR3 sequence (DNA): TGTGCCAGCTCTCCTCTTGGGACAGGGAGAACCGGGGAGCTGTTTTTT. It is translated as CASSPLGTGRTGELFF.

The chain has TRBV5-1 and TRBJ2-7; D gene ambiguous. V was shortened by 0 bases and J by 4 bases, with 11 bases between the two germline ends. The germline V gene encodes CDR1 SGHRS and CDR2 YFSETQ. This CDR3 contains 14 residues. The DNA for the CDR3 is TGCGCCAGCAGCTTGGAAGCGTGGTCGTACGAGCAGTACTTC. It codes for CASSLEAWSYEQYF.

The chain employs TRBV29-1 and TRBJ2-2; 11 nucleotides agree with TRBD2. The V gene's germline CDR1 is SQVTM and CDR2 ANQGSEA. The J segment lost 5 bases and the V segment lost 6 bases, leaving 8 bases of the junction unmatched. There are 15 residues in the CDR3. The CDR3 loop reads CSVTGTSGSTGELFF. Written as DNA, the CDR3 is TGCAGCGTCACCGGGACTAGCGGTTCGACCGGGGAGCTGTTTTTT.

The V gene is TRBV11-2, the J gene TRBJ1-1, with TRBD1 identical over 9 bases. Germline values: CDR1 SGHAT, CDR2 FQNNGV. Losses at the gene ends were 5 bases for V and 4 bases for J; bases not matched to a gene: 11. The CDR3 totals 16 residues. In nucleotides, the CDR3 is TGTGCCAGCAGCCATACCGGGACAGGGTCCCCCACTGAAGCTTTCTTT. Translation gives CASSHTGTGSPTEAFF.